This TCR beta chain was profiled in a study of blood T cell repertoires in COVID-19. Study at large: Donors in the United States, Italy and Spain gave samples during acute or convalescent COVID-19. PBMCs, B-cell-depleted T cells, or T cells were the source of the cDNA or gDNA that made up the material.

Authors' processing steps: Estimation of nucleated cell counts relied on the amplification of reference gene primers. TCRdb keeps only in-frame clones here, not all; method: immunoSEQ multiplex PCR. That table furnishes V, J and clone size, whereas the DNA furnished D and trimming. The top ten hold almost 10% of the sample, which has 66,000 or so clones, about four fifths seen once. Germline CDR1 and CDR2: KGHSH and LQKENI. This CDR3 comprises 14 residues. After removal of 2 bases from V and 2 bases from J, the junction contained 3 bases not matched to a gene. This clone showed up just once. The sequencing input was peripheral blood. The V and J genes are TRBV18 and TRBJ2-7; 7 nucleotides align to TRBD2. The clonotype originates from a human donor in a cohort sampled during active COVID-19. The CDR3 nucleotides read TGTGCCAGCTCACCATCGAGCGGGACCTACGAGCAGTACTTC. This codes for CASSPSSGTYEQYF.